What follows are 32 T cell receptor beta chains derived from one specimen sequenced in a study of shared clonotypes between healthy human individuals. Profiled with immunoSEQ multiplex PCR; TCRdb holds only in-frame clones, not every one. The table lists about 680,000 clones, 73% of them singletons, with 1.5% to 2% in the top ten. Sequenced input: memory CD4+ T cells sorted from blood. Indicated subset: CD45RA-negative fraction. These receptors were obtained from a woman in her 30s in good health.

This clone appeared a few times. The rearrangement joins TRBV29-1 to TRBJ1-1; D may be TRBD1 (5 bases). V was shortened by 6 bases and J by 8 bases, with 13 bases between the two germline ends. The germline gives CDR1 SQVTM, CDR2 ANQGSEA. The CDR3 totals 11 residues. Here the CDR3 DNA reads TGCAGCGTAGGCCTCGACAGAGAAGCTTTCTTT. This encodes CSVGLDREAFF.

The chain couples TRBV5-6 to TRBJ2-2; D is undetermined. There are 13 residues in the CDR3. Trimming removed 4 bases at V and 3 bases at J, with 7 bases between. Germline assignment: CDR1 SGHDT and CDR2 YYEEEE. The CDR3 reads CASSRVDTGELFF. The CDR3 coding sequence is TGTGCCAGCAGCCGGGTGGACACCGGGGAGCTGTTTTTT.

The V and J genes are TRBV6-6 and TRBJ2-7; tentative D call: TRBD2 (5 bases). The CDR3 is made up of 12 amino acids. Germline V gene sequence: CDR1 MNHNY, CDR2 SVGAGI (reference sequence). V lost 5 bases, J lost 7 bases, and 12 bases lay in between. The CDR3 reads CASSVSSREQYF. As DNA, the CDR3 is TGTGCCAGCAGTGTGTCTAGCCGGGAGCAGTACTTC.

The rearrangement links TRBV28 to TRBJ1-2; D is unresolved. Trimming removed 3 bases at V and 7 bases at J, with 18 bases between. Germline lookup yields CDR1 MDHEN and CDR2 SYDVKM. This CDR3 is built from 15 residues. DNA for the CDR3: TGTGCCAGCAGTTTCGGTTCTCTCGTCCCGAGTGGCTACACCTTC. It translates to CASSFGSLVPSGYTF.

The chain links TRBV2 to TRBJ2-4, with a weak D call TRBD1 (6 bases). Germline-derived CDR1 and CDR2 are SNHLY and FYNNEI. The CDR3 is 16 amino acids. V was trimmed by 4 bases and J by 2 bases, leaving 15 bases between them. The DNA of the CDR3 is TGTGCCAGCAGTGGGGGGCAGGGGTGGTCCAAAAACATTCAGTACTTC. It encodes CASSGGQGWSKNIQYF.

This clone was seen only once. J is TRBJ1-4 and V is TRBV4-1; tentative D call: TRBD1 (5 bases). This CDR3 region has 16 residues. V lost 2 bases and J 5 bases, leaving 15 bases between the germline ends. Germline V gene lookup returns CDR1 MGHRA and CDR2 YSYEKL. Written as DNA, the CDR3 is TGCGCCAGCAGCCAATTTTTGAGACAGAGAAATGAAAAACTGTTTTTT. Translated: CASSQFLRQRNEKLFF.

The chain couples TRBV7-2 to TRBJ1-2, with D possibly matching TRBD1 (6 bases). CDR3 size: 13 residues. CDR1 is SGHTA, CDR2 FQGNSA, per germline. Deletions cut 2 bases from V and 8 bases from J, with 12 bases between. The CDR3 here is CASSLKGGSGYTF. CDR3 coding DNA: TGTGCCAGCAGCTTAAAGGGGGGGTCGGGCTACACCTTC.

The chain combines TRBV7-9 with TRBJ1-2, with 11 bases matching TRBD1. The germline gives CDR1 SEHNR, CDR2 FQNEAQ (reference sequence). V trimming: 7 bases; J trimming: 4 bases; junction bases outside the gene matches: 5. The CDR3 is made up of 14 amino acids. The DNA for the CDR3 is TGTGCCAGCACTCGGACAGGGGGCTCCTATGGCTACACCTTC. Translated: CASTRTGGSYGYTF.

As for this clone: A much larger clone sits a single nucleotide away, making a read error possible. Other DNA sequences in the sample encode the same CDR3. The rearrangement uses TRBV11-2 and TRBJ2-1; D gene uncertain. CDR3 length equals 13 residues. Germline V gene sequence: CDR1 SGHAT, CDR2 FQNNGV. The ends were cut back, 2 bases at V and 0 bases at J, with 2 bases in the middle. The CDR3 DNA reads as TGTGCCAGCAGCTTATACTCCTACAATGAGCAGTTCTTC. Its translation is CASSLYSYNEQFF.

The chain is built from TRBV7-2 and TRBJ1-4; TRBD1 might be the D (5 bases). The CDR3 runs to 16 residues. Per the germline V gene, CDR1 is SGHTA and CDR2 is FQGNSA. V was trimmed by 3 bases and J by 2 bases, leaving 13 bases between them. The DNA of the CDR3 is TGTGCCAGCAGCTTCTCTATGGGGGGTACTAATGAAAAACTGTTTTTT. Amino acids: CASSFSMGGTNEKLFF.

The rearrangement links TRBV27 to TRBJ2-2, with no clear D. Germline loops: CDR1 MNHEY, CDR2 SMNVEV (reference sequence). V was clipped by 2 bases and J by 4 bases, with 8 bases between them. The CDR3 extends over 14 amino acids. The CDR3, as DNA: TGTGCCAGCAGTTTAAGCATTGTCACCGGGGAGCTGTTTTTT. Its protein is CASSLSIVTGELFF.

The chain employs TRBV5-1 and TRBJ2-7; the match to TRBD2 covers 14 bases. V shed 3 bases, J shed 6 bases, and the junction held 5 bases outside the gene matches. Per germline, CDR1 SGHRS and CDR2 YFSETQ. The CDR3 extends over 15 amino acids. The CDR3 loop reads CASSSGLAGEGEQYF. As DNA, the CDR3 is TGCGCCAGCAGCTCGGGACTAGCGGGAGAGGGCGAGCAGTACTTC.

V gene TRBV28 combines with J gene TRBJ1-3, with no clear D. In germline, CDR1 is MDHEN, CDR2 SYDVKM. There are 17 residues in the CDR3. V was shortened by 4 bases and J by 3 bases, with 19 bases between the two germline ends. CDR3 in amino acids: CASSSLVVGKRGNTIYF. The CDR3 nucleotides read TGTGCCAGCAGTTCACTTGTTGTCGGCAAGCGTGGAAACACCATATATTTT.

This clone was seen only a few times. V and J are TRBV5-1 and TRBJ2-7; no clear D. V was clipped by 2 bases and J by 2 bases, with 11 bases between them. The CDR3 consists of 14 residues. The V gene's germline CDR1 is SGHRS and CDR2 YFSETQ. CDR3 nucleotide sequence: TGCGCCAGCAGCTTAGTCCCGCCGACCTACGAGCAGTACTTC. Its protein is CASSLVPPTYEQYF. Looking up the rest from reference TRBV5-1 and TRBJ2-7 gives the full variable domain: KAGVTQTPRYLIKTRGQQVTLSCSPISGHRSVSWYQQTPGQGLQFLFEYFSETQRNKGNFPGRFSGRQFSNSRSEMNVSTLELGDSALYLCASSLVPPTYEQYFGPGTRLTVT.

The J gene is TRBJ2-7, the V gene TRBV15; D gene uncertain. V was trimmed by 0 bases and J by 0 bases, leaving 9 bases between them. The CDR3 contains 15 residues. The germline V gene has CDR1 LNHNV and CDR2 YYDKDF (reference sequence). CDR3 DNA sequence: TGTGCCACCAGCAGAGACATAGGGAACTCCTACGAGCAGTACTTC. Translating gives CATSRDIGNSYEQYF.

The chain links TRBV28 to TRBJ2-7; D is perhaps TRBD1 (5 bases). The CDR3 length is 15 residues. In germline, CDR1 is MDHEN, CDR2 SYDVKM. The V end lost 3 bases, the J end lost 6 bases, and 18 bases lay between the germline ends. The CDR3 loop is CASSFQGPYDGEQYF. CDR3 nucleotide sequence: TGTGCCAGCAGTTTCCAGGGTCCCTACGACGGCGAGCAGTACTTC.

This clone occurred once. This chain connects TRBV4-2 to TRBJ2-3; 9 nucleotides align to TRBD2. V lost 0 bases, J lost 4 bases, and 11 bases stayed unmatched. The CDR3 sequence is 18 residues long. Germline V gene data show CDR1 as LGHNA and CDR2 as YNFKEQ. The CDR3 here is CASSQDMRLAEMADTQYF. The CDR3 DNA follows: TGTGCCAGCAGCCAAGACATGCGACTAGCGGAGATGGCAGATACGCAGTATTTT.

This chain links TRBV4-1 with TRBJ2-1; 13 nucleotides line up with TRBD2. The CDR3 extends over 16 amino acids. CDR1 and CDR2 from the germline V gene are MGHRA and YSYEKL. With 3 bases clipped from V and 2 bases from J, the junction kept 1 base outside the gene matches. This CDR3 is CASSHGTSGAYNEQFF. The CDR3 DNA reads TGCGCCAGCAGCCATGGGACTAGCGGGGCCTACAATGAGCAGTTCTTC.

This chain uses TRBV5-1 with TRBJ2-2; D is unresolved. Trimming pared 0 bases from V and 3 bases from J, leaving 6 bases between. The germline V gene has CDR1 SGHRS and CDR2 YFSETQ. This CDR3 comprises 14 residues. CDR3 in amino acids: CASSLDSYTGELFF. The CDR3 nucleotides are TGCGCCAGCAGCTTGGACTCCTACACCGGGGAGCTGTTTTTT.

Here the CDR3 reads CASSPSRNTDTQYF. The DNA of the CDR3 is TGTGCCAGCAGCCCTTCTCGTAACACAGATACGCAGTATTTT. V and J are TRBV7-3 and TRBJ2-3, with D unclear. The CDR3 is 14 residues long. Germline V CDR1 and CDR2: SGHTA, FQGTGA. Deletions cut 5 bases from V and 2 bases from J, with 11 bases between.

This chain joins TRBV7-2 and TRBJ1-1; TRBD1 might be the D (5 bases). The CDR3 contains 14 residues. With 6 bases removed from V and 3 bases from J, the gap between germline ends came to 14 bases. Germline CDR1 is SGHTA and CDR2 is FQGNSA. CDR3 protein: CASRLRASDTEAFF. DNA of the CDR3: TGTGCCAGCAGGCTCAGGGCGAGCGACACTGAAGCTTTCTTT.

The V gene is TRBV5-4, the J gene TRBJ1-3; D gene uncertain. The V and J ends lost 2 bases and 3 bases respectively, with 15 bases between them. The CDR3 has 16 amino acids. CDR1 and CDR2 from the germline V gene are SGHNT and YYREEE (reference sequence). CDR3 nucleotide sequence: TGTGCCAGCAGCTTTAGGGTTTTTGGTGGTGGAAACACCATATATTTT. Translating gives CASSFRVFGGGNTIYF.

This clone came up a few times. The chain carries TRBV5-3 and TRBJ2-2; 12 bases line up with TRBD2. TRBV5-3 counts as an open reading frame of uncertain function. Germline trimming cut 3 bases from V and 5 bases from J; bases unmatched to any gene: 2. CDR3 length: 15 amino acids. The CDR3 loop is CARSSGTSGTGELFF. CDR3 DNA: TGTGCCAGAAGCTCAGGGACTAGCGGGACCGGGGAGCTGTTTTTT.

The rearrangement uses TRBV15 and TRBJ1-5, with 8 positions matching TRBD1. The trim removed 1 base at V and 6 bases at J, leaving 5 bases unmatched. This CDR3 has 15 residues. The germline V gene has CDR1 LNHNV and CDR2 YYDKDF (reference sequence). In DNA form, the CDR3 reads TGTGCCACCAGCAGAGGGGGACAGGCAGGTCAGCCCCAGCATTTT. Translation gives CATSRGGQAGQPQHF.

This chain links TRBV19 with TRBJ1-1; D remains ambiguous. V lost 7 bases and J lost 8, with 20 bases in between. The CDR3 runs 14 residues. Germline V gives CDR1 LNHDA, CDR2 SQIVND (reference sequence). The CDR3 spells CASKVLDLPAEAFF. As DNA, the CDR3 is TGTGCCAGTAAAGTCCTCGATCTACCTGCGGAAGCTTTCTTT.

J is TRBJ2-5 and V is TRBV5-5; 13 bases agree with TRBD2. Germline V gives CDR1 SGHKS, CDR2 YYEKEE (reference sequence). Trimming at V came to 4 bases and at J to 5 bases, leaving 5 bases not matched to a gene. The CDR3 totals 15 residues. DNA for the CDR3: TGTGCCAGCAGCAGGACTAGCGGGAGACCGGAGACCCAGTACTTC. Its protein product is CASSRTSGRPETQYF.

This chain links TRBV19 with TRBJ2-6, with D possibly TRBD1 on 6 matching bases. This CDR3 is built from 18 residues. V gave up 3 bases and J gave up 2 bases, with 17 bases separating them. Germline values: CDR1 LNHDA, CDR2 SQIVND (reference sequence). The CDR3: CASSISGTPRAGANVLTF. CDR3 DNA: TGTGCCAGTAGTATTTCGGGGACACCTCGAGCTGGGGCCAACGTCCTGACTTTC.

This chain uses TRBV19 with TRBJ2-7, with TRBD1 as a possible D gene (5 bases). V was trimmed by 3 bases and J by 1 base, leaving 10 bases between them. There are 14 residues in the CDR3. Germline CDR1 LNHDA, CDR2 SQIVND (reference sequence). The CDR3 nucleotides are TGTGCCAGTAGTATGCAGGGTGGGTCCTACGAGCAGTACTTC. This codes for CASSMQGGSYEQYF.

The chain employs TRBV15 and TRBJ2-3; TRBD2 matches 14 bases. Germline lookup yields CDR1 LNHNV and CDR2 YYDKDF (reference sequence). Trimming at V came to 5 bases and at J to 2 bases, leaving 9 bases not matched to a gene. The CDR3 covers 18 residues. The CDR3 DNA reads TGTGCCACCAGCGGCCCGGGGACTAGCGGGAGTATCACAGATACGCAGTATTTT. This translates into CATSGPGTSGSITDTQYF.

The chain combines TRBV27 with TRBJ1-2; D gene uncertain. The V gene's germline CDR1 is MNHEY and CDR2 SMNVEV (reference sequence). Trimming cost V 8 bases and J 5 bases, with 21 bases left between them. The CDR3 spans 15 residues. The CDR3 coding sequence is TGTGCCAGCCTCCCAACGCTCGTTGGTTTATATGGCTACACCTTC. Translating it yields CASLPTLVGLYGYTF.

This clone occurred a few times. The chain combines TRBV19 with TRBJ2-7; D is undetermined. V was pared by 4 bases and J by 3 bases, with 10 bases between. The CDR3 totals 13 residues. Looked up from germline, CDR1 is LNHDA and CDR2 is SQIVND (reference sequence). The CDR3 region has the DNA TGTGCCAGTAGTAGAGCGTTCCGCTACGAGCAGTACTTC. Its protein product is CASSRAFRYEQYF.

V usage is TRBV2 and J usage is TRBJ2-7; a weak D match, TRBD1 (5 bases). This CDR3 has 16 residues. From germline, CDR1 is SNHLY and CDR2 FYNNEI. V was clipped by 6 bases and J by 2 bases, with 20 bases between them. The CDR3 DNA sequence: TGTGCCAGCAGCGAGTGGCGGTGGACACAAGCCTACGAGCAGTACTTC. This gives the protein CASSEWRWTQAYEQYF.